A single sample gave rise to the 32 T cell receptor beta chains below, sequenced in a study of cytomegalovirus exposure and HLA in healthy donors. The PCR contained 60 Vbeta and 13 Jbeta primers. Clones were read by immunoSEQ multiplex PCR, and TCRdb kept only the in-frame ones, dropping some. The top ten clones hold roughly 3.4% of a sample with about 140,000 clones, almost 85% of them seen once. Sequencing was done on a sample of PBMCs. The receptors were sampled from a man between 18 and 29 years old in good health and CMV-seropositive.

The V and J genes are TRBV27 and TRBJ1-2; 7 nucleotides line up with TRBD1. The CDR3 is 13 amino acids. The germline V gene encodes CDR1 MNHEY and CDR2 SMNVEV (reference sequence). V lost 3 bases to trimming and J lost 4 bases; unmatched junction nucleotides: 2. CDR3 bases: TGTGCCAGCAGTTTGCAGGGGGGCTATGGCTACACCTTC. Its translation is CASSLQGGYGYTF.

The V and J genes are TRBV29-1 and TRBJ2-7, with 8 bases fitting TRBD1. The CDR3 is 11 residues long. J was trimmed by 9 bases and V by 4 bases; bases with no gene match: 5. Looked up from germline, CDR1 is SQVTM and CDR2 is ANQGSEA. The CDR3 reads CSVGQGNAQYF. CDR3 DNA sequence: TGCAGCGTTGGACAGGGGAACGCGCAGTACTTC.

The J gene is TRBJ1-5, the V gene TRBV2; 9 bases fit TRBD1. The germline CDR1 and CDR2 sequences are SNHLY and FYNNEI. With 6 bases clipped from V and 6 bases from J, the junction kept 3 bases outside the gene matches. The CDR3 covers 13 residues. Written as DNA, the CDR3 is TGTGCCAGCAGGGGACAGGGAGTTCAGCCCCAGCATTTT. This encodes CASRGQGVQPQHF.

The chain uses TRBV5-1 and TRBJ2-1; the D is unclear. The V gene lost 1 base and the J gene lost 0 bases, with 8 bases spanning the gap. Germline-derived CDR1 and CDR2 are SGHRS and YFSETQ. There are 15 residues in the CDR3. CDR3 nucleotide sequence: TGCGCCAGCAGCTTGACCTGGAGCTCCTACAATGAGCAGTTCTTC. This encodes CASSLTWSSYNEQFF.

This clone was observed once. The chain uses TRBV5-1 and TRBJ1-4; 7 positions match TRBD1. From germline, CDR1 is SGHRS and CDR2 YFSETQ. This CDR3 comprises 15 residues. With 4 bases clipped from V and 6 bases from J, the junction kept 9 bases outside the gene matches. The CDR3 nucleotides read TGCGCCAGCAGCGACCAGACAGGGCAATATGAAAAACTGTTTTTT. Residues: CASSDQTGQYEKLFF. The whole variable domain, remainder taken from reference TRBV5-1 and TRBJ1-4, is KAGVTQTPRYLIKTRGQQVTLSCSPISGHRSVSWYQQTPGQGLQFLFEYFSETQRNKGNFPGRFSGRQFSNSRSEMNVSTLELGDSALYLCASSDQTGQYEKLFFGSGTQLSVL.

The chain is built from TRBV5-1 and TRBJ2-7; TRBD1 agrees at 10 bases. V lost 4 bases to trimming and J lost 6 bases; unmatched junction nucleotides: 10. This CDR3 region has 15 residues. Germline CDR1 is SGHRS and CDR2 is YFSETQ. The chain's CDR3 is CASSASGTGVGEQYF. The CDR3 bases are TGCGCCAGCAGCGCGTCCGGGACAGGGGTGGGCGAGCAGTACTTC.

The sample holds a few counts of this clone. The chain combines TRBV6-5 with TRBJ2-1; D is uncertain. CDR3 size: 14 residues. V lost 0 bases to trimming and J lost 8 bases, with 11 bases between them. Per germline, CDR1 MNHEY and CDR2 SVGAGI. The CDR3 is CASSYSGRNYEQFF. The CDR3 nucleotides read TGTGCCAGCAGTTACTCTGGCAGGAACTATGAGCAGTTCTTC.

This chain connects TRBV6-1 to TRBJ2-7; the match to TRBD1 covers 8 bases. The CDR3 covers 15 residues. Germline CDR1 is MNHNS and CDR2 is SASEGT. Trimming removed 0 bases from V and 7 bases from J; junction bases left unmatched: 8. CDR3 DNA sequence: TGTGCCAGCAGTGAAGCGCCAGGGGGCGCCGGGGAGCAGTACTTC. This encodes CASSEAPGGAGEQYF.

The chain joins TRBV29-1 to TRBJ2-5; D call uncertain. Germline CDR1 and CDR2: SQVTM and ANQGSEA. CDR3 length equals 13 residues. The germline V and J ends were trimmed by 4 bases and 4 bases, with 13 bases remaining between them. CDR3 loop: CSVVVFGGETQYF. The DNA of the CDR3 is TGCAGCGTTGTTGTCTTTGGCGGAGAGACCCAGTACTTC.

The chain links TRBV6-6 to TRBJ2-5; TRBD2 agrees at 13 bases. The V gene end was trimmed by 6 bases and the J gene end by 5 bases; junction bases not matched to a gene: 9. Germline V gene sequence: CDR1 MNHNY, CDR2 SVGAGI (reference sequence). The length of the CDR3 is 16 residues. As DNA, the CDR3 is TGTGCCAGCAGATCCCGACTAGCGGGAGGCCCTGAGACCCAGTACTTC. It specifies CASRSRLAGGPETQYF.

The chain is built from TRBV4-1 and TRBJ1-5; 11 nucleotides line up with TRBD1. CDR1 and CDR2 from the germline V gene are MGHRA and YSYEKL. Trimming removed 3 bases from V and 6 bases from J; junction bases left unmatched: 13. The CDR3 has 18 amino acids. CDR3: CASSQGTGGGGWGQPQHF. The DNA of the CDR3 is TGCGCCAGCAGCCAGGGGACAGGGGGTGGGGGTTGGGGTCAGCCCCAGCATTTT.

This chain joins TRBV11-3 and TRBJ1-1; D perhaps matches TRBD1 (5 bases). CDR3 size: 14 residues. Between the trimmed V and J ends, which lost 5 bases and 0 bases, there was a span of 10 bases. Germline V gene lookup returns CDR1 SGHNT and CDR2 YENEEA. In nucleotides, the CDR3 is TGTGCCAGCAGCCTCGACAGCATGAACACTGAAGCTTTCTTT. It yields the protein CASSLDSMNTEAFF.

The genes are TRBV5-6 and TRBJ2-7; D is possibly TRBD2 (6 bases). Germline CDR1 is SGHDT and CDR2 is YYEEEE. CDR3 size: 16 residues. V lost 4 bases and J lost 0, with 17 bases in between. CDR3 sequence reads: CASSPQKGRDSYEQYF. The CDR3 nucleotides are TGTGCCAGCAGCCCCCAGAAGGGGCGGGACTCCTACGAGCAGTACTTC.

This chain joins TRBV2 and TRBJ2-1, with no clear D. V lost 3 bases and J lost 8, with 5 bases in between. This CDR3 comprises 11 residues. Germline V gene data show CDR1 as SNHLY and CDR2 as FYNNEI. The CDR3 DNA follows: TGTGCCAGCAGTGAGGCGGATGAGCAGTTCTTC. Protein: CASSEADEQFF.

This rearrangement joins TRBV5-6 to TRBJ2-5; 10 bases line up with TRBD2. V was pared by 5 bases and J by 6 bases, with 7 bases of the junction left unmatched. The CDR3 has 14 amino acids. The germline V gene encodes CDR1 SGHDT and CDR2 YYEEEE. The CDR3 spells CASSPSGSSQTQYF. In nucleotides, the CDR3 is TGTGCCAGCAGTCCTAGCGGGAGTTCGCAGACCCAGTACTTC. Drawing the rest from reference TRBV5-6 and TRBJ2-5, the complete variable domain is DAGVTQSPTHLIKTRGQQVTLRCSPKSGHDTVSWYQQALGQGPQFIFQYYEEEERQRGNFPDRFSGHQFPNYSSELNVNALLLGDSALYLCASSPSGSSQTQYFGPGTRLLVL.

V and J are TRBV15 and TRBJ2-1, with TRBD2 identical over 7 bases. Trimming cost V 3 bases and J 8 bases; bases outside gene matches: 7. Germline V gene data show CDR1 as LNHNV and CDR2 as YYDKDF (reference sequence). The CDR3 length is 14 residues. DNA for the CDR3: TGTGCCACCAGCAGCCCCGGGGCGGGGGATGAGCAGTTCTTC. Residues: CATSSPGAGDEQFF.

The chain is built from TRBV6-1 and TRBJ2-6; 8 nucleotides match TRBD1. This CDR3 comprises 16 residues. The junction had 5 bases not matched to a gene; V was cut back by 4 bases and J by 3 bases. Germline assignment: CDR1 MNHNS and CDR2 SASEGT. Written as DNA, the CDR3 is TGTGCCAGCAGTGGAGACAGGGGAGGTGGGGCCAACGTCCTGACTTTC. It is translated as CASSGDRGGGANVLTF.

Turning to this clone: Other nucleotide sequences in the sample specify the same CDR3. CDR3 protein: CASSLGLAGYNEQFF. The CDR3 DNA sequence: TGTGCCAGCAGTCTAGGACTAGCGGGATACAATGAGCAGTTCTTC. The chain is built from TRBV27 and TRBJ2-1; 12 bases agree with TRBD2. Germline V gene lookup returns CDR1 MNHEY and CDR2 SMNVEV (reference sequence). CDR3 length: 15 residues. V dropped 5 bases and J dropped 4; count of bases not matched to a gene: 3.

CDR3 DNA sequence: TGCGCCAGCAGTGTAAGGAGTGCGGGAGGAGAGCAGTACTTC. It translates to CASSVRSAGGEQYF. V usage is TRBV10-1 and J usage is TRBJ2-7, with 8 bases aligning to TRBD2. Losses at the gene ends were 4 bases for V and 7 bases for J; bases not matched to a gene: 9. The length of the CDR3 is 14 residues. Germline V lookup: CDR1 WNHNN, CDR2 SYGVQD (reference sequence).

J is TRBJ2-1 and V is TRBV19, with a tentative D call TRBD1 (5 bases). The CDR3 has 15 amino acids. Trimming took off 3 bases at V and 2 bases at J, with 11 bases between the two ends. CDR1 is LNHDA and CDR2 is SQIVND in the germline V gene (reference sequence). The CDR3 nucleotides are TGTGCCAGTAGTATTACAAGGGGCCCCTACAATGAGCAGTTCTTC. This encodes CASSITRGPYNEQFF.

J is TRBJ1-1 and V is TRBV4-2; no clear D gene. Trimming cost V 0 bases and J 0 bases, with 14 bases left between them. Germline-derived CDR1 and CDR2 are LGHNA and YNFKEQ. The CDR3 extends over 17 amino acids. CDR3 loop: CASSQDLVGQLNTEAFF. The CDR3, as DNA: TGTGCCAGCAGCCAAGATTTGGTGGGCCAACTGAACACTGAAGCTTTCTTT.

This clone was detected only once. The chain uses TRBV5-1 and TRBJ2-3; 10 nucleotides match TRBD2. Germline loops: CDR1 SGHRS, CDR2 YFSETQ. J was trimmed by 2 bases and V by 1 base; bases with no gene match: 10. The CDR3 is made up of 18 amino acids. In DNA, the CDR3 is TGCGCCAGCAGCTTGATCGGACGACTAGCGGGCTTCACAGATACGCAGTATTTT. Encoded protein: CASSLIGRLAGFTDTQYF.

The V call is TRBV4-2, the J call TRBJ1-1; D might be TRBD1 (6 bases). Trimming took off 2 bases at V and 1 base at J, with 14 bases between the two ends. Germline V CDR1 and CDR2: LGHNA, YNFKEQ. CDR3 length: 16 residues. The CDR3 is CASSQSGGQWNTEAFF. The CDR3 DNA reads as TGTGCCAGCAGCCAATCGGGGGGACAATGGAACACTGAAGCTTTCTTT.

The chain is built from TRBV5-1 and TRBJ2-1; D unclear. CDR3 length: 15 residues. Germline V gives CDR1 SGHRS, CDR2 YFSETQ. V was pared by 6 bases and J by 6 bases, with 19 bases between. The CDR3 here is CASKRTTDGFNEQFF. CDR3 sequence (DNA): TGCGCCAGCAAACGTACGACTGACGGATTCAATGAGCAGTTCTTC. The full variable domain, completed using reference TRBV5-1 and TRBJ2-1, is KAGVTQTPRYLIKTRGQQVTLSCSPISGHRSVSWYQQTPGQGLQFLFEYFSETQRNKGNFPGRFSGRQFSNSRSEMNVSTLELGDSALYLCASKRTTDGFNEQFFGPGTRLTVL.

The CDR3 here is CASSPGLYEQYF. Here the CDR3 DNA reads TGTGCCAGTAGCCCAGGGTTGTACGAGCAGTACTTC. The chain links TRBV19 to TRBJ2-7; D is perhaps TRBD1 (5 bases). The CDR3 totals 12 residues. Looked up from germline, CDR1 is LNHDA and CDR2 is SQIVND (reference sequence). Deletions cut 6 bases from V and 4 bases from J, with 10 bases between.

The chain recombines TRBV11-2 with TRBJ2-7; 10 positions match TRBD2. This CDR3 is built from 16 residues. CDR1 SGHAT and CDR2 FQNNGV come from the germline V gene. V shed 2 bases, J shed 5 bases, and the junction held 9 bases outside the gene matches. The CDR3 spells CASSLFRGLASHEQYF. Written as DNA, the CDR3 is TGTGCCAGCAGCTTATTCCGGGGACTAGCGTCCCACGAGCAGTACTTC.

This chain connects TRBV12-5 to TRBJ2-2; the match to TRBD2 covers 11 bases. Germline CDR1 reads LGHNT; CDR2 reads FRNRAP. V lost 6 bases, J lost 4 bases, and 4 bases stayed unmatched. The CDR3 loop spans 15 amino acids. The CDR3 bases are TGTGCTAGTGGGGCGCTAGCGGGAGGCACCGGGGAGCTGTTTTTT. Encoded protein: CASGALAGGTGELFF. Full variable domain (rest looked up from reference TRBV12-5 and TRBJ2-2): DARVTQTPRHKVTEMGQEVTMRCQPILGHNTVFWYRQTMMQGLELLAYFRNRAPLDDSGMPKDRFSAEMPDATLATLKIQPSEPRDSAVYFCASGALAGGTGELFFGEGSRLTVL.

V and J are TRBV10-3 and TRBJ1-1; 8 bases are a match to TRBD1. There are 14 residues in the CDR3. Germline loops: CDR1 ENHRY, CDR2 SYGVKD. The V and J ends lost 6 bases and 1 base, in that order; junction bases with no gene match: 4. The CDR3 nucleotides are TGTGCCATCAGGAATGACAGGGGGAACACTGAAGCTTTCTTT. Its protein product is CAIRNDRGNTEAFF.

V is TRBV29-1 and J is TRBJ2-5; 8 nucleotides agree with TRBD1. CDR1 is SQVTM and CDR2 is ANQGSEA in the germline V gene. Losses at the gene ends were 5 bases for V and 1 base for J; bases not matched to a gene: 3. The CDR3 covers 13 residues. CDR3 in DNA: TGCAGCGTTCGTACAGGGGGCCAAGAGACCCAGTACTTC. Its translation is CSVRTGGQETQYF.

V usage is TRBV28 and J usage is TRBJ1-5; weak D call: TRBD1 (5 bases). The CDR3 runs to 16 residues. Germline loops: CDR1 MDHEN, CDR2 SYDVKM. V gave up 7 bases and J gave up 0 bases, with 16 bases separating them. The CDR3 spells CASITRGFYSNQPQHF. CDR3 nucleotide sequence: TGTGCCAGCATCACAAGGGGCTTTTATAGCAATCAGCCCCAGCATTTT.

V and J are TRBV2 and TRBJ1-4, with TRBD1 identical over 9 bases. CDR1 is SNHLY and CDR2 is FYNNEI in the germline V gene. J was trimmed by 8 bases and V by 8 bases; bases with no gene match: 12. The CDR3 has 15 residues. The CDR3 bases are TGTGCCAGCGGAAACCCGGGACAGGGTTCCGAAAAACTGTTTTTT. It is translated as CASGNPGQGSEKLFF. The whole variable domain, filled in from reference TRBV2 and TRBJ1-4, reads EPEVTQTPSHQVTQMGQEVILRCVPISNHLYFYWYRQILGQKVEFLVSFYNNEISEKSEIFDDQFSVERPDGSNFTLKIRSTKLEDSAMYFCASGNPGQGSEKLFFGSGTQLSVL.

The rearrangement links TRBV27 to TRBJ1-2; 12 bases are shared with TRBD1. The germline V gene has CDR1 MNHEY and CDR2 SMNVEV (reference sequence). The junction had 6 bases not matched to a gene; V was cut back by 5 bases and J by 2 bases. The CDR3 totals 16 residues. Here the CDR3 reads CASSLHGTGGNYGYTF. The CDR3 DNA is TGTGCCAGCAGTCTCCACGGGACAGGGGGCAACTATGGCTACACCTTC.